These 5 T cell receptor beta chains were all obtained from the same sample, sequenced in a study of kidney transplant recipient with SARS-CoV-2 infection (dated by TCRdb to 2020 to 2023). Read against the paper, the sample's time point label means: pre-pandemic baseline sample and day 111 after first positive SARS-CoV-2 test. TCRdb records Illumina MiSeq as the sequencer. TCRdb reran the public reads through fastp at Q25 and MiXCR, keeping productive beta chains. CDR3 protein duplicates are merged, each entry listing the most common genes and DNA. This sample gives some 220,000 distinct CDR3 sequences in total; around 30% of them show up just once. The ten largest make up 7% to 8% of the sample. The source material was a blood sample, sampled at baseline and on roughly day 110 from a kidney transplant recipient. These receptors were obtained from a male patient aged 25 to 39 who had COVID-19 and was a kidney transplant recipient. Some T cells may originate with the graft donor following a transplant.

For this clonotype: A much bigger clone sits one base away, suggesting this may be a read error. The rearrangement links TRBV8-2 to TRBJ1-2. TRBV8-2 is a documented pseudogene. The CDR3 contains 16 residues. The CDR3 reads CGSSDVDSRKTYGYTF. CDR3 coding DNA: TGTGGCAGTAGCGACGTTGATAGCCGAAAGACCTATGGCTACACCTTC.

This clonotype was recorded once. Only one base separates this from a far larger clonotype, so it likely reflects a read error. The rearrangement uses TRBV7-2 and TRBJ2-1, with D unclear. Gene TRBJ2-5 matches the end of the DNA better, so the J call may be wrong. The CDR3 sequence is 14 residues long. Germline loops: CDR1 SGHTA, CDR2 FQGNSA. CDR3 nucleotide sequence: TGTGCCAGCAGCTTACAGTACGATCAAGAGACCCAGTACTTC. Translating it yields CASSLQYDQETQYF.

Concerning this clonotype itself: With a much larger clone just one base away, this may be a read error. J is TRBJ2-7 and V is TRBV5-1, with no clear D. This CDR3 contains 14 residues. Between the trimmed V and J ends, which lost 0 bases and 10 bases, there was a span of 17 bases. Germline-derived CDR1 and CDR2 are SGHRS and YFSETQ. The DNA for the CDR3 is TGCGCCAGCAGCTTGGTCCCGACCAAAGAGCCCCAGTACTTC. Protein: CASSLVPTKEPQYF.

This clonotype was detected ten times or more. The rearrangement links TRBV29-1 to TRBJ2-1; a weak D match, TRBD2 (6 bases). Germline CDR1 is SQVTM and CDR2 is ANQGSEA. The CDR3 covers 20 residues. V gave up 1 base and J gave up 2 bases, with 27 bases separating them. The CDR3 region has the DNA TGCAGCGTTGAAGGCGCGGCGGGTAGCGGATCACCAAGGGCCTACAATGAGCAGTTCTTC. Protein: CSVEGAAGSGSPRAYNEQFF.

As for this clonotype: A read error may explain this, as a much larger clone is one base away. The CDR3 coding sequence is TGTGCCAGCAGCGTAAACCAAGAGACCCAGTACTTC. Translated, it gives CASSVNQETQYF. The chain links TRBV5-4 to TRBJ2-5, with unresolved D. Trimming took 4 bases from V and 0 from J, leaving 4 bases between them. The germline CDR1 and CDR2 sequences are SGHNT and YYREEE (reference sequence). CDR3 length equals 12 residues.